The clone carrying this TCR beta chain was counted ten times or more. TCRdb used MiXCR to reprocess the PCR reads, holding one entry per CDR3 protein. The data contain about 10,000 distinct CDR3 sequences, approximately 30% of them singletons. The source of the sample is a study of immune characterization of retroperitoneal liposarcoma. The clonotype originates from a female donor with retroperitoneal liposarcoma. Sample: tumor tissue.

As DNA, the CDR3 is TGTGCCAGCAGTGTCTCTTCAGGCTACGAGCAGTACTTC. Translation: CASSVSSGYEQYF. J is TRBJ2-7 and V is TRBV6-1; D unresolved. This CDR3 is 13 amino acids long. Germline V gene data show CDR1 as MNHNS and CDR2 as SASEGT. Trimming removed 4 bases from V and 3 bases from J, with 10 bases in between.